Listed below are T cell receptor beta chains from one sample, sequenced in a study of T cells in Graves' hyperthyroidism and ophthalmopathy. MiXCR was run by TCRdb on the multiplex PCR reads, yielding one entry per CDR3 protein. This table has about 360,000 distinct CDR3 sequences, about a fifth appearing once. The sample comprised blood. Source of these receptors: a woman aged 18 to 35 with Graves' hyperthyroidism. Both conserved end residues are part of each CDR3. A D gene is named only where the DNA matches it firmly. Only part of the rows carry a size: once, few, many, or a class if the clone is expanded.

D gene | J gene | clone size | V gene | CDR3 DNA | CDR3 protein
. | TRBJ1-2 | . | TRBV20-1 | TGCAGTGCTAGAGATCTAACAGGTGGAGGGAGCGGCTACACCTTC | CSARDLTGGGSGYTF
. | TRBJ2-5 | many | TRBV20-1 | TGCGGTGCTGTTGGGACAATTCCCCATTTTGAGGGGGCCCAGTACTTC | CGAVGTIPHFEGAQYF
. | TRBJ1-2 | many | TRBV7-2 | TGTGCCAGCAGCTTAGGCTACAGGGCGTCCTATGGCTACACCTTC | CASSLGYRASYGYTF
TRBD2 | TRBJ2-7 | many | TRBV4-1 | TGCGCCAGCAGCCTGGGACTAGCGGGGTTTGAGCAGTACTTC | CASSLGLAGFEQYF
. | TRBJ1-2 | . | TRBV6-1 | TGTGCCAGCACCCCCTCGGGCGACTATGGCTACACCTTC | CASTPSGDYGYTF
TRBD1 | TRBJ1-5 | many | TRBV12-3/TRBV12-4 | TGTGCCAGCAGTTCAGGGGGACTGACTAATCAGCCCCAGCATTTT | CASSSGGLTNQPQHF
TRBD1 | TRBJ2-4 | many | TRBV11-2 | TGTGCCAGCAGCTCCGGACAGGGGACTGCCAAAAACATTCAGTACTTC | CASSSGQGTAKNIQYF
. | TRBJ1-1 | many | TRBV2 | TGTGCCAGCAGTTCAGGGGTGGCTGAAGCTTTCTTT | CASSSGVAEAFF
TRBD1 | TRBJ2-7 | many | TRBV29-1 | TGCAGCGTTGAAGGGTCGTGGGACAGTGCCTACGAGCAGTACTTC | CSVEGSWDSAYEQYF
TRBD2 | TRBJ2-7 | many | TRBV4-1 | TGCGCCACCCGACGGGTAGCGGGGTCCTACGAGCAGTACTTC | CATRRVAGSYEQYF
. | TRBJ2-5 | few | TRBV3-1 | TGTGCCAGCAGCCCTGGACAGCGCAGAGAGACCCAGTACTTC | CASSPGQRRETQYF
. | TRBJ2-7 | many | TRBV6-1 | TGTGCCAGCAGTGAAGCCTCGGCAGTCTCTTACGAGCAGTACTTC | CASSEASAVSYEQYF
. | TRBJ1-2 | many | TRBV5-1 | TGCGCCAGCAGCTTGGTGCAGGGTGGGGGCTACACCTTC | CASSLVQGGGYTF
. | TRBJ1-1 | many | TRBV5-1 | TGCGCCAGTACCCCAGGGTCCAGGATACTAAACACTGAAGCTTTCTTT | CASTPGSRILNTEAFF
. | TRBJ1-6 | . | TRBV4-1 | TGCGCCAGCAGCCAAGGGGGCCCAAGGTCTTTTACTTCACCCCTCCACTTT | CASSQGGPRSFTSPLHF
TRBD1 | TRBJ1-2 | many | TRBV29-1 | TGCAGCGTTGAAGGGTGGGGACAGGGGGCCTATGGCTACACCTTC | CSVEGWGQGAYGYTF